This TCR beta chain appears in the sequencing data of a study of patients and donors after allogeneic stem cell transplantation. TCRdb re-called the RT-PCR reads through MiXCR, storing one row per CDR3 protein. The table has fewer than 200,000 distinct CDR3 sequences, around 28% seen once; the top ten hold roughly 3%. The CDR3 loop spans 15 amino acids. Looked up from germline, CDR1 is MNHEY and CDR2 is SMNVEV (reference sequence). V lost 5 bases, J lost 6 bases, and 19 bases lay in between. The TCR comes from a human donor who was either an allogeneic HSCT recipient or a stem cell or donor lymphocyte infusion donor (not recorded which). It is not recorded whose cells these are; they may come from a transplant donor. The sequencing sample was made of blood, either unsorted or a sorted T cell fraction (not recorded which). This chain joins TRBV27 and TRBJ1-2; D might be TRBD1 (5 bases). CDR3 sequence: CASSSLDPGEDGYTF. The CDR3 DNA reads TGTGCCAGCAGTAGTTTAGATCCGGGGGAGGATGGCTACACCTTC.